The 24 T cell receptor beta chains below all came from one sample that was sequenced in a study of blood T cell repertoires in COVID-19. Sequenced by immunoSEQ multiplex PCR; TCRdb stores in-frame clones only, minus some. The data hold some 70,000 clones, with approximately 90% observed a single time. The material sequenced was peripheral blood. The origin of the receptors is a man in his 60s with acute or convalescent COVID-19.

The chain couples TRBV3-1 (or the pseudogene TRBV3-2) to TRBJ2-3, with D possibly matching TRBD2 (5 bases). Trimming took off 0 bases at V and 4 bases at J, with 14 bases between the two ends. The CDR3 sequence is 16 residues long. CDR1 is LGHDT, CDR2 YNNKEL, per germline (reference sequence). The CDR3 DNA is TGTGCCAGCAGCCAAGATGTGTCGAGGGCTCCAGATACGCAGTATTTT. Translation: CASSQDVSRAPDTQYF.

This clone was seen a handful of times. The genes are TRBV9 and TRBJ1-3; 8 nucleotides agree with TRBD1. V gave up 7 bases and J gave up 4 bases; unmatched junction bases: 7. This CDR3 contains 14 residues. Germline lookup yields CDR1 SGDLS and CDR2 YYNGEE. This CDR3 reads CASGGQGAGNTIYF. In DNA form, the CDR3 reads TGTGCCAGCGGCGGCCAGGGGGCAGGAAACACCATATATTTT. The full variable domain, rest sourced from reference TRBV9 and TRBJ1-3, is DSGVTQTPKHLITATGQRVTLRCSPRSGDLSVYWYQQSLDQGLQFLIQYYNGEERAKGNILERFSAQQFPDLHSELNLSSLELGDSALYFCASGGQGAGNTIYFGEGSWLTVV.

This sequence joins TRBV5-4 and TRBJ2-5, with 9 bases that match TRBD1. Trimming took 4 bases from V and 1 from J; bases not matched to a gene: 11. The CDR3 contains 17 residues. In germline, CDR1 is SGHNT, CDR2 YYREEE (reference sequence). CDR3 sequence (DNA): TGTGCCAGCAGCCGCGGACAGGGGCCCGGGGGCCAAGAGACCCAGTACTTC. This translates into CASSRGQGPGGQETQYF.

This clone appeared a single time. The chain joins TRBV28 to TRBJ1-1; possibly TRBD1 for D (5 bases). The CDR3 is 16 residues long. CDR1 is MDHEN, CDR2 SYDVKM, per germline. CDR3 in DNA: TGTGATTCGATTAACCGACAGCCTCCTATGAACACTGAAGCTTTCTTT. Its protein is CDSINRQPPMNTEAFF.

The chain joins TRBV5-6 to TRBJ2-7; TRBD2 matches at 12 bases. CDR1 SGHDT and CDR2 YYEEEE come from the germline V gene. CDR3 length: 15 residues. Trimming cost V 0 bases and J 5 bases; bases outside gene matches: 3. The CDR3 region is CASSLGLAGDNEQYF. CDR3 DNA: TGTGCCAGCAGCTTGGGACTAGCGGGAGACAACGAGCAGTACTTC. Filled out from reference TRBV5-6 and TRBJ2-7, the complete variable domain reads DAGVTQSPTHLIKTRGQQVTLRCSPKSGHDTVSWYQQALGQGPQFIFQYYEEEERQRGNFPDRFSGHQFPNYSSELNVNALLLGDSALYLCASSLGLAGDNEQYFGPGTRLTVT.

V is TRBV27 and J is TRBJ2-7, with TRBD2 matching over 11 bases. Trimming removed 6 bases from V and 6 bases from J; junction bases left unmatched: 13. This CDR3 is 16 amino acids long. Germline CDR1 MNHEY, CDR2 SMNVEV (reference sequence). The CDR3 here is CASSPIAGGSQGEQYF. The CDR3 nucleotides read TGTGCCAGCAGCCCGATAGCGGGAGGGTCCCAAGGCGAGCAGTACTTC.

This chain links TRBV2 with TRBJ1-6, with 7 nucleotides matching TRBD1. CDR3 length: 14 residues. V gave up 5 bases and J gave up 10 bases; unmatched junction bases: 8. CDR1 and CDR2 from the germline V gene are SNHLY and FYNNEI. CDR3 loop: CASSFPTGRSPLHF. The CDR3 DNA follows: TGTGCCAGCAGTTTCCCGACAGGGAGATCACCCCTCCACTTT.

The genes are TRBV6-5 and TRBJ1-1, with D hard to call. Germline V CDR1 and CDR2: MNHEY, SVGAGI. Trimming removed 4 bases at V and 5 bases at J, with 17 bases between. The CDR3 consists of 15 residues. In DNA form, the CDR3 reads TGTGCCAGCAGTTCCTCGTGGCCCATACGAACTGAAGCTTTCTTT. It specifies CASSSSWPIRTEAFF.

The chain has TRBV5-4 and TRBJ2-5; TRBD1 agrees at 8 bases. The CDR3 is 14 residues long. Germline CDR1 is SGHNT and CDR2 is YYREEE (reference sequence). The ends lost 2 bases at V and 4 bases at J; junction bases unmatched: 4. The CDR3 reads CASSLNTGGETQYF. The CDR3 DNA reads TGTGCCAGCAGCTTAAATACAGGGGGAGAGACCCAGTACTTC.

In this sample, this clone turned up a few times. The chain has TRBV5-1 and TRBJ2-1; the match to TRBD1 covers 9 bases. Unmatched junction bases numbered 12, after V lost 10 bases and J lost 10 bases. Per germline, CDR1 SGHRS and CDR2 YFSETQ. The CDR3 extends over 13 amino acids. The CDR3 loop is CAGAKGQGGEQFF. CDR3 nucleotides: TGCGCCGGGGCCAAGGGACAGGGTGGAGAGCAGTTCTTC.

This chain joins TRBV27 and TRBJ1-4; 7 nucleotides line up with TRBD1. Losses at the gene ends were 5 bases for V and 5 bases for J; bases not matched to a gene: 11. The CDR3 totals 16 residues. Germline V lookup: CDR1 MNHEY, CDR2 SMNVEV (reference sequence). The chain's CDR3 is CASSPAPDRRNEKLFF. In DNA, the CDR3 is TGTGCCAGCAGTCCAGCCCCGGACAGGCGGAATGAAAAACTGTTTTTT.

The chain combines TRBV19 with TRBJ2-1; D might be TRBD2 (5 bases). Trimming removed 5 bases at V and 9 bases at J, with 17 bases between. CDR3 size: 14 residues. CDR1 and CDR2 (germline): LNHDA, SQIVND (reference sequence). CDR3: CASSATRLPGEQFF. CDR3 DNA: TGTGCCAGTAGTGCCACTAGATTGCCGGGTGAGCAGTTCTTC.

This clone was detected a few times. The chain carries TRBV30 and TRBJ2-7; the match to TRBD1 covers 7 bases. The V and J ends lost 1 base and 4 bases, in that order; junction bases with no gene match: 4. CDR3 size: 13 residues. The germline gives CDR1 GTSNPN, CDR2 SVGIG (reference sequence). CDR3 loop: CAWSEQGNYEQYF. The CDR3 region has the DNA TGTGCCTGGAGTGAACAGGGGAATTACGAGCAGTACTTC.

The chain carries TRBV25-1 and TRBJ1-3, with D unclear. This CDR3 has 16 residues. V dropped 7 bases and J dropped 0 bases, with 16 bases sitting between them. Germline CDR1 and CDR2: MGHDK and SYGVNS. DNA for the CDR3: TGTGCCAGCACCCCTCGGGATCTAGCCTCTGGAAACACCATATATTTT. This translates into CASTPRDLASGNTIYF.

J is TRBJ2-2 and V is TRBV24-1; 9 bases are shared with TRBD1. This CDR3 has 15 amino acids. V lost 3 bases, J lost 7 bases, and 5 bases stayed unmatched. Germline CDR1 is KGHDR and CDR2 is SFDVKD. The DNA for the CDR3 is TGTGCCACCAGTGATCCGGGACAGGGCTTCGGGGAGCTGTTTTTT. It specifies CATSDPGQGFGELFF.

This clone has only a few counts. CDR3: CASSDSRTGGYTF. Here the CDR3 DNA reads TGTGCCAGCAGTGACTCCCGGACTGGCGGCTACACCTTC. The V gene is TRBV6-4, the J gene TRBJ1-2, with D uncertain. Germline assignment: CDR1 MRHNA and CDR2 SNTAGT. The CDR3 length is 13 residues. Trimming pared 0 bases from V and 8 bases from J, leaving 10 bases between.

The rearrangement links TRBV7-3 to TRBJ1-4; D is possibly TRBD1 (6 bases). Deletions cut 0 bases from V and 2 bases from J, with 10 bases between. The CDR3 has 16 amino acids. The germline V gene has CDR1 SGHTA and CDR2 FQGTGA. The CDR3 DNA is TGTGCCAGCAGCTTAACCGGGAGGGGGACTAATGAAAAACTGTTTTTT. This translates into CASSLTGRGTNEKLFF. Using reference TRBV7-3 and TRBJ1-4 for the parts outside the CDR3, the full variable domain is GAGVSQTPSNKVTEKGKYVELRCDPISGHTALYWYRQSLGQGPEFLIYFQGTGAADDSGLPNDRFFAVRPEGSVSTLKIQRTERGDSAVYLCASSLTGRGTNEKLFFGSGTQLSVL.

The genes are TRBV5-1 and TRBJ2-1; TRBD2 matches 16 bases. V lost 7 bases, J lost 14 bases, and 9 bases stayed unmatched. Germline V gene sequence: CDR1 SGHRS, CDR2 YFSETQ. This CDR3 comprises 14 residues. This CDR3 is CASQEGLAGGVEFF. In nucleotides, the CDR3 is TGCGCCAGCCAGGAGGGACTAGCGGGAGGGGTGGAGTTCTTC.

V usage is TRBV18 and J usage is TRBJ1-5; no clear D. Trimming shortened V by 2 bases and J by 5 bases, and 7 bases separated the two germline ends. The V gene's germline CDR1 is KGHSH and CDR2 LQKENI. The CDR3 runs to 13 residues. This CDR3 reads CASSPEGHQPQHF. Written as DNA, the CDR3 is TGTGCCAGCTCACCAGAGGGTCATCAGCCCCAGCATTTT.

V is TRBV19 and J is TRBJ1-3; D call uncertain. Germline V gene sequence: CDR1 LNHDA, CDR2 SQIVND (reference sequence). The CDR3 contains 14 residues. Deletions cut 1 base from V and 2 bases from J, with 6 bases between. The CDR3 reads CASSIGGPGNTIYF. The CDR3 DNA reads as TGTGCCAGTAGTATAGGAGGGCCTGGAAACACCATATATTTT. The variable domain in full, with the rest retrieved from reference TRBV19 and TRBJ1-3, is DGGITQSPKYLFRKEGQNVTLSCEQNLNHDAMYWYRQDPGQGLRLIYYSQIVNDFQKGDIAEGYSVSREKKESFPLTVTSAQKNPTAFYLCASSIGGPGNTIYFGEGSWLTVV.

The sample holds one count of this clone. The chain recombines TRBV29-1 with TRBJ2-7; D is unresolved. The germline V gene encodes CDR1 SQVTM and CDR2 ANQGSEA. With 2 bases removed from V and 1 base from J, the gap between germline ends came to 9 bases. CDR3 length: 13 residues. The CDR3 DNA reads TGCAGCGTTGAAACCCACGGTTCCTACGAGCAGTACTTC. It encodes CSVETHGSYEQYF.

The V gene is TRBV24-1, the J gene TRBJ2-1; 7 bases are a match to TRBD2. J lost 8 bases, V lost 4 bases, and 7 bases had no gene match. This CDR3 is built from 14 residues. Germline V lookup: CDR1 KGHDR, CDR2 SFDVKD. The CDR3 here is CATSDPGTNHEQFF. The DNA of the CDR3 is TGTGCCACCAGTGACCCCGGGACTAATCATGAGCAGTTCTTC.

The chain carries TRBV10-1 and TRBJ2-3; TRBD1 is a possible D gene (5 bases). The ends were cut back, 4 bases at V and 5 bases at J, with 13 bases in the middle. CDR1 and CDR2 from the germline V gene are WNHNN and SYGVQD (reference sequence). CDR3 length: 14 residues. CDR3: CASSGPGQVDTQYF. The DNA for the CDR3 is TGCGCCAGCAGTGGTCCAGGGCAAGTAGATACGCAGTATTTT.

The chain has TRBV6-4 and TRBJ2-5; the D is unclear. V lost 10 bases to trimming and J lost 5 bases, with 14 bases between them. From germline, CDR1 is MRHNA and CDR2 SNTAGT. The CDR3 runs to 12 residues. This CDR3 is CANQEPRETQYF. In nucleotides, the CDR3 is TGTGCCAACCAGGAACCTCGTGAGACCCAGTACTTC.